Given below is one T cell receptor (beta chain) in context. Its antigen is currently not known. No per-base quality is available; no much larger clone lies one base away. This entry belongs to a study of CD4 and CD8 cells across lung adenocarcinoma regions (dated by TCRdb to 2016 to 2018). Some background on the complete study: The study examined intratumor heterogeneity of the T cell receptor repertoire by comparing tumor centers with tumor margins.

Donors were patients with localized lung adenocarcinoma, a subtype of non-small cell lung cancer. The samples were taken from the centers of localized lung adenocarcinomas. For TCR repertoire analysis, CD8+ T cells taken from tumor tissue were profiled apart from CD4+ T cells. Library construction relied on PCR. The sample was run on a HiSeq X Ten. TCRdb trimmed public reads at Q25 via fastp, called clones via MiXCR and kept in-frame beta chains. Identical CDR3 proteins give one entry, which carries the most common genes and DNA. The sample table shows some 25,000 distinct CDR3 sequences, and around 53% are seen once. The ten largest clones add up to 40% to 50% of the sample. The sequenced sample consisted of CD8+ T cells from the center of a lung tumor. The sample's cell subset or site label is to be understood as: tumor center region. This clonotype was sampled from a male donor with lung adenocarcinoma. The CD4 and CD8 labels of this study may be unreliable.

CDR3 region: CAWSVQGVRHEQFF. Read as DNA, the sequence is TGTGCCTGGAGTGTACAGGGGGTTCGCCATGAGCAGTTCTTC. The chain is encoded by TRBV30 joined to TRBJ2-1, and TRBD1 matches 8 of the central bases. The germline V gene (reference sequence) gives CDR1 as GTSNPN and CDR2 as SVGIG. Counted from cysteine to phenylalanine, this CDR3 has 14 amino acids. The DNA shown is the 42-base CDR3, in frame from base 1. After removal of 0 bases from V and 8 bases from J, the junction retains 6 bases not matched to a gene.